This T cell receptor beta chain is drawn from a study of human T cells and chemical hapten exposure. Across the whole study: The patch tests put 0.01% DPC on the skin of the upper back and were read 6 days later.

General study points: Counts of expanded TCRs at PT1 were positively correlated with patch test score. The number of TCRs above 1 in 1000 frequency did not change after DPC sensitization. Donors, who had alopecia, may show an immune response that differs from healthy people's.

Time point described: patch test 1, 2 weeks after DPC sensitization. The sample's treatment: therapeutic diphenylcyclopropenone sensitization with weekly scalp DPC. This clonotype has only a few counts. What it recognizes is unknown. This CDR3 is 13 amino acids long. V lost 6 bases, J lost 5 bases, and 13 bases lay in between. TCRdb fed the RACE reads into MiXCR, producing one record per CDR3 protein. This table holds 180,000 or so distinct CDR3 sequences, under 25% found once. The TCR was taken from a woman aged 45-59 years with alopecia areata. Some clones in this sample may be carry-over from other donors' samples. The specimen was whole blood, collected in connection with sensitization to the hapten diphenylcyclopropenone (DPC). The rearrangement joins TRBV12-3 or TRBV12-4 to TRBJ1-2; D remains unclear. DNA for the CDR3: TGTGCCAGCAGGAAACGTGGGTTTTATGGCTACACCTTC. Residues: CASRKRGFYGYTF.